Shown below are 32 T cell receptor beta chains from a single sample sequenced in a study of T cell responses to AZD1222 COVID-19 vaccine. Sequenced by immunoSEQ multiplex PCR; TCRdb stores in-frame clones only, minus some. The top ten hold less than 2.5% of the sample, which has 90,000 to 120,000 clones, more than 90% seen once. This sample comprised peripheral blood, obtained on day 0 of AZD1222 vaccination. These receptors were taken from an adult in good health.

The chain combines TRBV11-2 with TRBJ1-1, with 9 bases identical to TRBD1. Trimming at V came to 2 bases and at J to 4 bases, leaving 5 bases not matched to a gene. CDR3 size: 15 residues. The germline CDR1 and CDR2 sequences are SGHAT and FQNNGV. This CDR3 is CASSLTGGKGTEAFF. DNA of the CDR3: TGTGCCAGCAGCTTAACAGGGGGCAAGGGCACTGAAGCTTTCTTT.

V and J are TRBV7-2 and TRBJ1-1; a weak D match, TRBD1 (5 bases). This CDR3 is 15 amino acids long. The V gene's germline CDR1 is SGHTA and CDR2 FQGNSA. V lost 0 bases, J lost 5 bases, and 13 bases lay in between. The CDR3 bases are TGTGCCAGCAGCTTAGCCATCCAGGGTGGGACTGAAGCTTTCTTT. Translating it yields CASSLAIQGGTEAFF.

The rearrangement uses TRBV7-3 and TRBJ1-2; 10 bases align to TRBD1. The CDR3 length is 16 residues. V lost 7 bases to trimming and J lost 2 bases; unmatched junction nucleotides: 10. Germline loops: CDR1 SGHTA, CDR2 FQGTGA. The CDR3, as DNA: TGTGCCAGCAACCAACAGACAGGGGGCGTGAACTATGGCTACACCTTC. Translation: CASNQQTGGVNYGYTF.

The V and J genes are TRBV6-5 and TRBJ1-3, with a tentative D call TRBD1 (5 bases). V was trimmed by 8 bases and J by 1 base, leaving 9 bases between them. CDR1 is MNHEY, CDR2 SVGAGI, per germline. This CDR3 comprises 13 residues. CDR3 residues: CASGGVSGNTIYF. CDR3 DNA sequence: TGTGCCAGCGGGGGTGTTTCTGGAAACACCATATATTTT.

In its sample, this clone was seen once. V and J are TRBV19 and TRBJ1-1; D is perhaps TRBD1 (6 bases). Germline V CDR1 and CDR2: LNHDA, SQIVND (reference sequence). V was trimmed by 2 bases and J by 7 bases, leaving 8 bases between them. The CDR3 consists of 12 residues. CDR3 DNA: TGTGCCAGTAGTATAAGGGGGGTTGAAGCTTTCTTT. It encodes CASSIRGVEAFF.

This clone was seen a single time. The CDR3 loop reads CASLSKERGVGELFF. The CDR3 DNA is TGTGCCAGCCTCTCTAAGGAGCGGGGCGTCGGGGAGCTGTTTTTT. The V call is TRBV19, the J call TRBJ2-2; 7 nucleotides match TRBD2. Germline assignment: CDR1 LNHDA and CDR2 SQIVND (reference sequence). The length of the CDR3 is 15 residues. V gave up 9 bases and J gave up 7 bases; unmatched junction bases: 14.

The rearrangement joins TRBV18 to TRBJ1-1; 11 positions match TRBD1. Germline V gene data show CDR1 as KGHSH and CDR2 as LQKENI. Trimming took 3 bases from V and 4 from J; bases not matched to a gene: 4. There are 15 residues in the CDR3. CDR3 residues: CASSPSGTGGTEAFF. The CDR3 bases are TGTGCCAGCTCACCCTCCGGGACAGGGGGCACTGAAGCTTTCTTT. Full variable domain (rest looked up from reference TRBV18 and TRBJ1-1): NAGVMQNPRHLVRRRGQEARLRCSPMKGHSHVYWYRQLPEEGLKFMVYLQKENIIDESGMPKERFSAEFPKEGPSILRIQQVVRGDSAAYFCASSPSGTGGTEAFFGQGTRLTVV.

The V call is TRBV5-1, the J call TRBJ1-1; D call uncertain. The CDR3 extends over 14 amino acids. V dropped 4 bases and J dropped 1 base, with 11 bases sitting between them. From germline, CDR1 is SGHRS and CDR2 YFSETQ. The CDR3 sequence: CASSRVPWNTEAFF. CDR3 nucleotide sequence: TGCGCCAGCAGCCGCGTGCCTTGGAACACTGAAGCTTTCTTT. Full variable domain (rest looked up from reference TRBV5-1 and TRBJ1-1): KAGVTQTPRYLIKTRGQQVTLSCSPISGHRSVSWYQQTPGQGLQFLFEYFSETQRNKGNFPGRFSGRQFSNSRSEMNVSTLELGDSALYLCASSRVPWNTEAFFGQGTRLTVV.

The CDR3 loop reads CASSQRGTEAFF. CDR3 bases: TGTGCCAGCAGCCAAAGAGGGACTGAAGCTTTCTTT. V usage is TRBV3-1 (or the pseudogene TRBV3-2) and J usage is TRBJ1-1; D ambiguous. V lost 2 bases and J lost 5, with 6 bases in between. CDR1 LGHDT and CDR2 YNNKEL come from the germline V gene (reference sequence). The length of the CDR3 is 12 residues.

The chain has TRBV19 and TRBJ1-2; 8 nucleotides line up with TRBD1. The V gene end was trimmed by 4 bases and the J gene end by 8 bases; junction bases not matched to a gene: 12. The CDR3 loop spans 15 amino acids. Germline loops: CDR1 LNHDA, CDR2 SQIVND (reference sequence). This chain's CDR3 is CASSRGQGSVGGYTF. CDR3 nucleotides: TGTGCCAGTAGTAGAGGACAGGGAAGTGTTGGCGGCTACACCTTC.

The chain has TRBV3-1 (or the pseudogene TRBV3-2) and TRBJ1-1; 12 bases align to TRBD1. CDR3 length: 15 residues. Germline CDR1 is LGHDT and CDR2 is YNNKEL (reference sequence). J lost 6 bases, V lost 4 bases, and 6 bases had no gene match. The CDR3 sequence: CASSPPGQGASEAFF. CDR3 in DNA: TGTGCCAGCAGCCCTCCGGGACAGGGGGCATCTGAAGCTTTCTTT.

The genes are TRBV15 and TRBJ1-5, with D unresolved. Germline CDR1 and CDR2: LNHNV and YYDKDF (reference sequence). Trimming pared 1 base from V and 7 bases from J, leaving 5 bases between. This CDR3 has 12 residues. CDR3 region: CATSRGSQPQHF. The CDR3 bases are TGTGCCACCAGCAGAGGGTCGCAGCCCCAGCATTTT.

The chain employs TRBV18 and TRBJ2-5; 8 positions match TRBD1. The CDR3 totals 14 residues. With V trimmed by 6 bases and J by 5 bases, 8 bases remained unmatched. The germline gives CDR1 KGHSH, CDR2 LQKENI. Written as DNA, the CDR3 is TGTGCCAGCTCGCTCCTACAGGGGGGCGAGACCCAGTACTTC. It encodes CASSLLQGGETQYF.

The gene calls are TRBV19 and TRBJ1-2; D is undetermined. Trimming stripped 11 bases from V and 7 bases from J, with 20 bases between. The germline V gene encodes CDR1 LNHDA and CDR2 SQIVND (reference sequence). This CDR3 spans 13 amino acids. The CDR3 region has the DNA TGTGCCGCCCGGGCCTCCGGCTTCCGTGGCTACACCTTC. This sequence encodes CAARASGFRGYTF.

The chain is built from TRBV24-1 and TRBJ2-2, with TRBD1 matching over 9 bases. The CDR3 contains 15 residues. Trimming removed 6 bases from V and 6 bases from J; junction bases left unmatched: 7. Germline CDR1 is KGHDR and CDR2 is SFDVKD. The chain's CDR3 is CATSLKQGAPGELFF. CDR3 in DNA: TGTGCCACCAGTTTGAAACAGGGGGCCCCCGGGGAGCTGTTTTTT.

In this sample, this clone turned up a few times. V and J are TRBV2 and TRBJ1-1; 10 positions agree with TRBD1. Trimming took 7 bases from V and 3 from J; bases not matched to a gene: 2. CDR3 length equals 13 residues. Per the germline V gene, CDR1 is SNHLY and CDR2 is FYNNEI. CDR3 amino acids: CASKGQGYTEAFF. The CDR3 region has the DNA TGTGCCAGCAAGGGACAGGGGTACACTGAAGCTTTCTTT.

The rearrangement links TRBV3-1 (or the pseudogene TRBV3-2) to TRBJ1-4, with no clear D. In germline, CDR1 is LGHDT, CDR2 YNNKEL (reference sequence). The length of the CDR3 is 13 residues. Trimming pared 5 bases from V and 3 bases from J, leaving 7 bases between. CDR3 loop: CASSGRANEKLFF. CDR3 in DNA: TGTGCCAGCAGCGGGAGGGCTAATGAAAAACTGTTTTTT.

The J gene is TRBJ1-5, the V gene TRBV2, with a weak D call TRBD1 (6 bases). V was clipped by 5 bases and J by 6 bases, with 14 bases between them. CDR1 is SNHLY, CDR2 FYNNEI, per germline. CDR3 length: 14 residues. The CDR3 nucleotides read TGTGCCAGCAGTTCAGGACAGATGCGTCAGCCCCAGCATTTT. Translation gives CASSSGQMRQPQHF.

This chain joins TRBV4-1 and TRBJ1-4, with unresolved D. This CDR3 region has 13 residues. V lost 8 bases and J 8 bases, leaving 15 bases between the germline ends. Germline V CDR1 and CDR2: MGHRA, YSYEKL. The CDR3 sequence is CASRLRPGEKLFF. In DNA form, the CDR3 reads TGCGCCAGCCGACTGCGACCGGGCGAAAAACTGTTTTTT.

The genes are TRBV11-2 and TRBJ2-2; no clear D. V was clipped by 1 base and J by 0 bases, with 6 bases between them. The CDR3 spans 15 residues. Germline V CDR1 and CDR2: SGHAT, FQNNGV. The CDR3 DNA reads TGTGCCAGCAGCTTAGTACGGGCGAACACCGGGGAGCTGTTTTTT. Residues: CASSLVRANTGELFF.

V usage is TRBV18 and J usage is TRBJ2-7, with D possibly TRBD2 on 6 matching bases. V was shortened by 5 bases and J by 2 bases, with 16 bases between the two germline ends. Looked up from germline, CDR1 is KGHSH and CDR2 is LQKENI. The CDR3 contains 15 residues. This CDR3 is CASSENVGGTYEQYF. The CDR3 DNA reads as TGTGCCAGCTCAGAAAATGTGGGGGGTACCTACGAGCAGTACTTC.

This chain links TRBV27 with TRBJ1-1; D not certain. V lost 5 bases to trimming and J lost 5 bases, with 15 bases between them. The CDR3 is made up of 14 amino acids. CDR1 and CDR2 (germline): MNHEY, SMNVEV (reference sequence). The CDR3 nucleotides read TGTGCCAGCAGTACCGGGCCCCCGGGGACTGAAGCTTTCTTT. This sequence encodes CASSTGPPGTEAFF.

This clone showed up just a few times. This chain connects TRBV7-2 to TRBJ1-1; D perhaps matches TRBD1 (5 bases). Germline V CDR1 and CDR2: SGHTA, FQGNSA. The CDR3 totals 15 residues. V dropped 5 bases and J dropped 2 bases, with 15 bases sitting between them. The CDR3: CASSAWGGRNTEAFF. The CDR3 DNA reads TGTGCCAGCAGCGCGTGGGGGGGACGAAACACTGAAGCTTTCTTT.

CDR3 sequence (DNA): TGTGCCAGCAGTACCAGACAGAGAGGCTACACCTTC. It yields the protein CASSTRQRGYTF. The chain recombines TRBV12-3 or TRBV12-4 with TRBJ1-2, with TRBD1 as a possible D gene (5 bases). The length of the CDR3 is 12 residues. Trimming stripped 5 bases from V and 8 bases from J, with 12 bases between.

This clone was observed a single time. This chain connects TRBV12-5 to TRBJ1-1; D possibly corresponds to TRBD1 (6 bases). Germline V gene sequence: CDR1 LGHNT, CDR2 FRNRAP. The V end lost 1 base, the J end lost 1 base, and 10 bases lay between the germline ends. There are 15 residues in the CDR3. CDR3 protein: CASGLAVQGNTEAFF. Written as DNA, the CDR3 is TGTGCTAGTGGTTTGGCCGTACAGGGGAACACTGAAGCTTTCTTT.

The chain combines TRBV7-9 with TRBJ1-1; 12 bases fit TRBD1. Trimming removed 5 bases from V and 5 bases from J; junction bases left unmatched: 18. This CDR3 contains 19 residues. Germline CDR1 SEHNR, CDR2 FQNEAQ (reference sequence). Here the CDR3 DNA reads TGTGCCAGCAGCCACTACGCGGCGGGACAGGGGGCTCTAACGACTGAAGCTTTCTTT. Its protein is CASSHYAAGQGALTTEAFF. Looking up the rest from reference TRBV7-9 and TRBJ1-1 gives the full variable domain: DTGVSQNPRHKITKRGQNVTFRCDPISEHNRLYWYRQTLGQGPEFLTYFQNEAQLEKSRLLSDRFSAERPKGSFSTLEIQRTEQGDSAMYLCASSHYAAGQGALTTEAFFGQGTRLTVV.

J is TRBJ1-2 and V is TRBV7-3, with D perhaps matching TRBD1 (5 bases). The CDR3 consists of 17 residues. Germline V gene sequence: CDR1 SGHTA, CDR2 FQGTGA. V was cut by 4 bases and J by 3 bases, with 21 bases left in between. The CDR3 spells CASSSQPGTMNYYGYTF. CDR3 nucleotide sequence: TGTGCCAGCAGCTCCCAGCCTGGGACGATGAATTACTATGGCTACACCTTC.

The J gene is TRBJ1-1, the V gene TRBV7-2; the D gene is possibly TRBD1 (5 bases). CDR3 length: 15 amino acids. The germline V gene encodes CDR1 SGHTA and CDR2 FQGNSA. Trimming took off 5 bases at V and 0 bases at J, with 13 bases between the two ends. For the CDR3, the DNA is TGTGCCAGCAGCGCTACCGGGACGGTGAACACTGAAGCTTTCTTT. It codes for CASSATGTVNTEAFF.

The chain employs TRBV4-1 and TRBJ2-1; D remains ambiguous. This CDR3 has 16 amino acids. The ends were cut back, 0 bases at V and 2 bases at J, with 11 bases in the middle. CDR1 and CDR2 (germline): MGHRA, YSYEKL. In nucleotides, the CDR3 is TGCGCCAGCAGCCAAGAGGGTCTTGGGCCCTACAATGAGCAGTTCTTC. It yields the protein CASSQEGLGPYNEQFF.

This clone has more than one count but fewer than ten. The chain employs TRBV25-1 and TRBJ1-1; possible D gene TRBD1, 6 bases. The germline CDR1 and CDR2 sequences are MGHDK and SYGVNS. The CDR3 loop spans 15 amino acids. V lost 5 bases, J lost 3 bases, and 16 bases lay in between. The CDR3 sequence: CASSPPGVVYTEAFF. CDR3 nucleotides: TGTGCCAGCAGTCCCCCAGGGGTGGTATACACTGAAGCTTTCTTT.

The CDR3 nucleotides are TGTGCCAGCAGCCATTTAAGGGATACGGCCACACACAATGAGCAGTTCTTC. Protein sequence: CASSHLRDTATHNEQFF. The V and J genes are TRBV3-1 (or the pseudogene TRBV3-2) and TRBJ2-1; no clear D. CDR3 length equals 17 residues. In germline, CDR1 is LGHDT, CDR2 YNNKEL (reference sequence). V lost 3 bases, J lost 5 bases, and 20 bases lay in between.

The chain recombines TRBV16 with TRBJ2-7, with D perhaps matching TRBD1 (6 bases). Germline V gene lookup returns CDR1 KGHSY and CDR2 FQNENV. V was clipped by 8 bases and J by 4 bases, with 24 bases between them. The length of the CDR3 is 16 residues. Written as DNA, the CDR3 is TGTGCCAGCTCTAAGGGGGTTTCTTCGGACCAGTACGAGCAGTACTTC. Amino acid sequence: CASSKGVSSDQYEQYF.